The source of this TCR beta chain is a study of T cell responses to AZD1222 COVID-19 vaccine. Measured with immunoSEQ multiplex PCR; TCRdb has only the in-frame clones, and not every one. The profile shows tens of thousands of clones, roughly 85% of them singletons. The germline V gene has CDR1 PRHDT and CDR2 FYEKMQ (reference sequence). Trimming took 2 bases from V and 1 from J, leaving 5 bases between them. CDR3 length: 13 amino acids. General study findings and limits: At study baseline, merely over 5 AZD1222 recipients were seropositive.

On this clone: Its antigen is not identified. The sample carries other DNA sequences with the same CDR3.

The TCR comes from an adult in good health. The J gene is TRBJ1-2, the V gene TRBV13, with D tentatively TRBD1 (5 bases). Sequenced here: peripheral blood, sampled on day 0 of AZD1222 vaccination. The CDR3 region has the DNA TGTGCCAGCAGCTTACAGGGTAACTATGGCTACACCTTC. Amino acids: CASSLQGNYGYTF.